Listed here are 20 T cell receptor beta chains from one sample, sequenced in a study of blood T cell repertoires in COVID-19. Only in-frame clones appear in the TCRdb table, and some are missing; sequencing was by immunoSEQ multiplex PCR. The sample contains some 380,000 clones, almost 90% of which appear only once. The sample consisted of peripheral blood. These receptors were taken from a man younger than 35 with active or convalescent COVID-19.

J is TRBJ2-3 and V is TRBV27; 8 bases match TRBD1. Trimming took 3 bases from V and 5 from J; bases not matched to a gene: 4. This CDR3 has 14 residues. Germline V lookup: CDR1 MNHEY, CDR2 SMNVEV (reference sequence). CDR3 bases: TGTGCCAGCAGTTTCAGGGGGCGGGTAGATACGCAGTATTTT. Its protein is CASSFRGRVDTQYF.

The rearrangement joins TRBV6-5 to TRBJ2-7; 8 bases map to TRBD1. Trimming cost V 4 bases and J 3 bases; bases outside gene matches: 2. CDR1 MNHEY and CDR2 SVGAGI come from the germline V gene. The CDR3 extends over 13 amino acids. In DNA, the CDR3 is TGTGCCAGCAGTTCCACAGGGGGCTACGAGCAGTACTTC. It is translated as CASSSTGGYEQYF.

V is TRBV6-6 and J is TRBJ2-7; no reliable D call. V lost 0 bases, J lost 0 bases, and 12 bases lay in between. The CDR3 is 16 residues long. Germline CDR1 and CDR2: MNHNY and SVGAGI (reference sequence). DNA of the CDR3: TGTGCCAGCAGTTACTCCCAGTACTACCCCTCCTACGAGCAGTACTTC. Translation gives CASSYSQYYPSYEQYF.

The V and J genes are TRBV28 and TRBJ2-3, with a possible D match to TRBD1 (6 bases). CDR3 length equals 15 residues. Trimming stripped 5 bases from V and 3 bases from J, with 15 bases between. The germline V gene encodes CDR1 MDHEN and CDR2 SYDVKM. Here the CDR3 reads CASSLGAGVTDTQYF. DNA of the CDR3: TGTGCCAGCAGTCTAGGGGCAGGGGTAACAGATACGCAGTATTTT.

The chain recombines TRBV24-1 with TRBJ2-5; the match to TRBD1 covers 8 bases. Trimming cost V 2 bases and J 5 bases; bases outside gene matches: 18. CDR1 KGHDR and CDR2 SFDVKD come from the germline V gene. The CDR3 loop spans 19 amino acids. The CDR3 DNA sequence: TGTGCCACCAGTGATTCTACCTTTGACAGGGGACGCGCGGAGGAGACCCAGTACTTC. Translation: CATSDSTFDRGRAEETQYF.

The rearrangement joins TRBV7-9 to TRBJ2-2; D call uncertain. The V end was cut by 3 bases, the J end by 4 bases, with 3 bases between. Germline CDR1 and CDR2: SEHNR and FQNEAQ (reference sequence). This CDR3 has 12 residues. The CDR3 loop reads CASSFLTGELFF. The CDR3, as DNA: TGTGCCAGCAGCTTCCTCACCGGGGAGCTGTTTTTT.

A single count supports this clone. The DNA for the CDR3 is TGTGCCAGTAGCCTGCGGGAGACTTACGAGCAGTACTTC. Protein sequence: CASSLRETYEQYF. The genes are TRBV19 and TRBJ2-7; TRBD2 aligns across 7 bases. Germline values: CDR1 LNHDA, CDR2 SQIVND (reference sequence). The CDR3 length is 13 residues. V trimming: 6 bases; J trimming: 4 bases; junction bases outside the gene matches: 6.

The chain joins TRBV7-2 to TRBJ2-7; TRBD2 matches at 12 bases. V lost 1 base and J lost 3; bases outside the gene matches: 10. The CDR3 consists of 18 residues. Looked up from germline, CDR1 is SGHTA and CDR2 is FQGNSA. CDR3 region: CASSLVARLAGGLYEQYF. The CDR3 nucleotides read TGTGCCAGCAGCTTAGTAGCGAGGCTAGCGGGGGGGCTCTACGAGCAGTACTTC.

The V call is TRBV7-2, the J call TRBJ1-4, with unresolved D. This CDR3 region has 18 residues. Trimming removed 0 bases at V and 3 bases at J, with 17 bases between. CDR1 and CDR2 (germline): SGHTA, FQGNSA. As DNA, the CDR3 is TGTGCCAGCAGCTTAGCCCAATTGAGGTGGGAGGCTAATGAAAAACTGTTTTTT. Translated, it gives CASSLAQLRWEANEKLFF.

This clone was counted only a few times. The chain joins TRBV28 to TRBJ1-3, with unresolved D. V was clipped by 7 bases and J by 0 bases, with 13 bases between them. The CDR3 runs 15 residues. The germline V gene has CDR1 MDHEN and CDR2 SYDVKM. The CDR3 region has the DNA TGTGCCAGCACCCTAGCGGGGTTCTCTGGAAACACCATATATTTT. This encodes CASTLAGFSGNTIYF. The entire variable domain, with the rest obtained from reference TRBV28 and TRBJ1-3, is as follows: DVKVTQSSRYLVKRTGEKVFLECVQDMDHENMFWYRQDPGLGLRLIYFSYDVKMKEKGDIPEGYSVSREKKERFSLILESASTNQTSMYLCASTLAGFSGNTIYFGEGSWLTVV.

The chain combines TRBV30 with TRBJ2-7, with 15 positions matching TRBD2. With V trimmed by 2 bases and J by 6 bases, 8 bases remained unmatched. This CDR3 region has 16 residues. The germline V gene encodes CDR1 GTSNPN and CDR2 SVGIG (reference sequence). As DNA, the CDR3 is TGTGCCTGGAGTCCTCGGACTAGCGGGAGGGCACCCGAGCAGTACTTC. It codes for CAWSPRTSGRAPEQYF.

Here the CDR3 DNA reads TGTGCCAGCAGCGTAGGGCCCAGCGGGACAGAGACCCAGTACTTC. This translates into CASSVGPSGTETQYF. This chain connects TRBV9 to TRBJ2-5, with 7 bases fitting TRBD2. CDR1 and CDR2 from the germline V gene are SGDLS and YYNGEE. V trimming: 0 bases; J trimming: 4 bases; junction bases outside the gene matches: 6. The CDR3 sequence is 15 residues long.

This chain joins TRBV25-1 and TRBJ1-1; TRBD1 matches at 7 bases. Germline V gene lookup returns CDR1 MGHDK and CDR2 SYGVNS. CDR3 length: 14 amino acids. Losses at the gene ends were 4 bases for V and 1 base for J; bases not matched to a gene: 3. In DNA, the CDR3 is TGTGCCAGCAGTGTTGGGACAGCGAACACTGAAGCTTTCTTT. Protein sequence: CASSVGTANTEAFF.

This clone appeared a few times. The chain joins TRBV5-1 to TRBJ2-1; D may be TRBD2 (5 bases). Trimming removed 4 bases at V and 2 bases at J, with 10 bases between. Germline V lookup: CDR1 SGHRS, CDR2 YFSETQ. The length of the CDR3 is 14 residues. CDR3 coding DNA: TGCGCCAGCAGCCCCCCCGGGACCTACAATGAGCAGTTCTTC. Translation: CASSPPGTYNEQFF.

This rearrangement joins TRBV29-1 to TRBJ2-7, with TRBD1 matching over 8 bases. Germline CDR1 SQVTM, CDR2 ANQGSEA. The CDR3 sequence is 11 residues long. The V segment lost 7 bases and the J segment 9 bases; nucleotides outside the gene matches: 8. CDR3 sequence: CSGTGGSGQYF. Here the CDR3 DNA reads TGCAGCGGAACAGGGGGTTCAGGGCAGTACTTC.

This clone was recorded only once. The chain employs TRBV3-1 (or the pseudogene TRBV3-2) and TRBJ1-1; D unclear. V was trimmed by 4 bases and J by 5 bases, leaving 11 bases between them. The CDR3 loop spans 13 amino acids. CDR1 LGHDT and CDR2 YNNKEL come from the germline V gene (reference sequence). CDR3 sequence: CASSRLRGTEAFF. For the CDR3, the DNA is TGTGCCAGCAGCCGGTTGCGGGGAACTGAAGCTTTCTTT.

This clone was picked up a small number of times. The chain is built from TRBV4-2 and TRBJ1-1; TRBD1 agrees at 8 bases. The CDR3 loop spans 17 amino acids. Germline assignment: CDR1 LGHNA and CDR2 YNFKEQ. J lost 1 base, V lost 5 bases, and 12 bases had no gene match. In nucleotides, the CDR3 is TGTGCCAGCAGCGAAGGAAGACAGGGGATGGCGAACACTGAAGCTTTCTTT. This encodes CASSEGRQGMANTEAFF.

V and J are TRBV9 and TRBJ2-7, with D possibly being TRBD1 (6 bases). The germline CDR1 and CDR2 sequences are SGDLS and YYNGEE. The CDR3 has 14 residues. V lost 3 bases to trimming and J lost 2 bases, with 12 bases between them. CDR3 in DNA: TGTGCCAGCAGCGCACAGGGTCTCACCTACGAGCAGTACTTC. It codes for CASSAQGLTYEQYF.

This clone came up a few times. The CDR3 loop is CASSQVGSRETQYF. In DNA form, the CDR3 reads TGCGCCAGCAGCCAAGTAGGGAGTCGAGAGACCCAGTACTTC. The chain has TRBV4-3 and TRBJ2-5; the D gene is possibly TRBD2 (5 bases). The CDR3 has 14 residues. Trimming pared 1 base from V and 4 bases from J, leaving 10 bases between. Germline CDR1 is LGHNA and CDR2 is YSLEER.

This clone was detected only a few times. The V call is TRBV4-1, the J call TRBJ1-4; possible D gene TRBD1, 6 bases. V lost 0 bases and J 8 bases, leaving 13 bases between the germline ends. The CDR3 length is 15 residues. The germline V gene encodes CDR1 MGHRA and CDR2 YSYEKL. The CDR3 spells CASSQDKGGSEKLFF. CDR3 DNA: TGCGCCAGCAGCCAAGATAAAGGGGGTAGCGAAAAACTGTTTTTT.